This T cell receptor (beta chain) was recovered during a study of spatial heterogeneity in lung cancer. The overall study: Alpha-chain detections were consistently fewer than beta-chain detections among the sequences. Mean representation of each unique TCR and UMI combination in the raw reads exceeded 9.5 occurrences.

V shed 1 base and J shed 1 base, with 12 bases lying between them. Germline V gene lookup returns CDR1 KGHSH and CDR2 LQKENI. The CDR3 runs to 16 residues. One entry per CDR3 protein, called by TCRdb with MiXCR from the 5' RACE reads. Here the sample spans roughly 49,000 distinct CDR3 sequences, roughly 7% being singletons. This clonotype was detected many times. The time point denotes: sample taken at primary tumor resection. The sequenced material consisted of unsorted whole RNA from tumor, nontumor lung or frozen PBMC. 72 TRACERx patients with early, untreated non-small cell lung cancer donated samples.

The sequencing used PBMCs, collected at surgery. The receptor was derived from a female donor with early-stage non-small cell lung cancer. The J gene is TRBJ2-3, the V gene TRBV18; a weak D match, TRBD2 (5 bases). The CDR3 spells CASSPQASRGTDTQYF. The CDR3 region has the DNA TGTGCCAGCTCACCACAGGCTAGCCGGGGCACAGATACGCAGTATTTT.